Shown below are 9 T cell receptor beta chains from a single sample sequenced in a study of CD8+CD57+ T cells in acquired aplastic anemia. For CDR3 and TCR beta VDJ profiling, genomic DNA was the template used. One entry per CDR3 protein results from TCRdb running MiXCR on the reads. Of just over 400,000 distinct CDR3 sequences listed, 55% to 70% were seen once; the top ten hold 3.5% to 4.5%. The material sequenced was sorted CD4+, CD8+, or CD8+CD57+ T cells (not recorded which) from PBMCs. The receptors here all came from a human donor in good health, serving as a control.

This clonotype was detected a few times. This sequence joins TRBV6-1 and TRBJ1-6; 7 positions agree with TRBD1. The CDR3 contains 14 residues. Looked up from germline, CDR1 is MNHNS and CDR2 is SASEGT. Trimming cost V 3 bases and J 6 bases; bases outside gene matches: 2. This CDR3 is CASSEGQSNSPLHF. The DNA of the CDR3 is TGTGCCAGCAGTGAGGGACAGTCTAATTCACCCCTCCACTTT.

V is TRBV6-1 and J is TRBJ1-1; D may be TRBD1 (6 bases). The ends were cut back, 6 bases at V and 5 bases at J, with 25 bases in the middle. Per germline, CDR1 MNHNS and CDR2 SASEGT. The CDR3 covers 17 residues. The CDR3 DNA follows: TGTGCCAGCAGCGTAGCCCGATCCGGGGGGGCGCGTACTGAAGCTTTCTTT. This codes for CASSVARSGGARTEAFF.

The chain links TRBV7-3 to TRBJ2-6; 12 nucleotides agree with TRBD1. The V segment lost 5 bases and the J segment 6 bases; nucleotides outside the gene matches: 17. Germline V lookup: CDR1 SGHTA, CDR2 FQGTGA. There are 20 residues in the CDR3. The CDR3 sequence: CASSRHPPGQGAKEANVLTF. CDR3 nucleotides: TGTGCCAGCAGCCGCCACCCTCCGGGACAGGGGGCGAAGGAGGCCAACGTCCTGACTTTC.

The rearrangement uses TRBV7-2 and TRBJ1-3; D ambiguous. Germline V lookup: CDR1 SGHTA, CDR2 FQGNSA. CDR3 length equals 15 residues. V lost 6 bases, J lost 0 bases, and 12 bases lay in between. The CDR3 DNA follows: TGTGCCAGCAGTCAGCAACGTAGCTCTGGAAACACCATATATTTT. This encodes CASSQQRSSGNTIYF. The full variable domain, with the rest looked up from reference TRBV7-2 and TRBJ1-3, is GAGVSQSPSNKVTEKGKDVELRCDPISGHTALYWYRQSLGQGLEFLIYFQGNSAPDKSGLPSDRFSAERTGGSVSTLTIQRTQQEDSAVYLCASSQQRSSGNTIYFGEGSWLTVV.

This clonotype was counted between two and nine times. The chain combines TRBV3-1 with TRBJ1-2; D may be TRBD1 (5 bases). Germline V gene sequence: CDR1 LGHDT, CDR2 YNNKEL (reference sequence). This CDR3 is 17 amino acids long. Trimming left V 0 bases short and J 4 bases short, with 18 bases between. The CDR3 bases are TGTGCCAGCAGCCAAGATAACCCGCGACAGAGATCCTATGGCTACACCTTC. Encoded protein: CASSQDNPRQRSYGYTF.

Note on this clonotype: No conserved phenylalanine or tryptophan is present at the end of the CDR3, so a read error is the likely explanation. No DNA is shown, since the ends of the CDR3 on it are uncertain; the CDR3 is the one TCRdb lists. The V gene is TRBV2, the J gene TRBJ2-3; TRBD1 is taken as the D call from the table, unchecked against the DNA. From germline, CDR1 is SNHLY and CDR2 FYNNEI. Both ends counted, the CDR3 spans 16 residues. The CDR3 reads CASRVNRSPGTDTQGS.

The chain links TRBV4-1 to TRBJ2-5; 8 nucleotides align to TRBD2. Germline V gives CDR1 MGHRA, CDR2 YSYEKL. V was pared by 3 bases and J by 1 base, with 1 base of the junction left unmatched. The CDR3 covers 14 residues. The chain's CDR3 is CASSHGGGQETQYF. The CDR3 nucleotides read TGCGCCAGCAGCCACGGGGGGGGCCAAGAGACCCAGTACTTC.

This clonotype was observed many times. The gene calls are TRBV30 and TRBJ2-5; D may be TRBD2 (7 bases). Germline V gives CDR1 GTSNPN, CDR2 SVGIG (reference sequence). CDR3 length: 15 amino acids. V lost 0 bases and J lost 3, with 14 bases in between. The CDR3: CAWSVTGGHKETQYF. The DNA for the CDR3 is TGTGCCTGGAGTGTGACGGGGGGCCATAAAGAGACCCAGTACTTC. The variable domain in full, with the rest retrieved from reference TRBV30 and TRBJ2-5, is SQTIHQWPATLVQPVGSPLSLECTVEGTSNPNLYWYRQAAGRGLQLLFYSVGIGQISSEVPQNLSASRPQDRQFILSSKKLLLSDSGFYLCAWSVTGGHKETQYFGPGTRLLVL.

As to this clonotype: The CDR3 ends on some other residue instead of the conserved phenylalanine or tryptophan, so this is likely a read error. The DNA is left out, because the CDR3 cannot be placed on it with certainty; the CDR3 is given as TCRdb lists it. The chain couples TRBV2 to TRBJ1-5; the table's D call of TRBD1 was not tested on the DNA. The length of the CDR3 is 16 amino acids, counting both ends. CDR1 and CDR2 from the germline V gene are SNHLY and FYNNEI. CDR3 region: CASNRQAAGNQPQHFG.